This T cell receptor beta chain was observed in a study of post-analysis software for immune sequencing data. Study results and limitations: Compared with controls, patients had more of roughly five TRBV segments, including TRBV5-6, TRBV5-1 and TRBV20-1.

Germline CDR1 and CDR2: SGHKS and YYEKEE (reference sequence). Deletions cut 4 bases from V and 0 bases from J, with 16 bases between. The CDR3 spans 16 residues. Built from TCR beta cDNA, the libraries had unique molecular identifiers in them. A single record per CDR3 protein comes from TCRdb applying MiXCR to the PCR reads. The data show more than 450,000 distinct CDR3 sequences, with about 44% seen just once and about 1.8% held by the top ten. Note on this clonotype: The antigen remains unidentified.

The sequenced material came from blood. The sequence was collected from a girl between 5 and 17 years old with multiple sclerosis. V usage is TRBV5-5 and J usage is TRBJ1-1; a weak D match, TRBD1 (5 bases). In nucleotides, the CDR3 is TGTGCCAGCAGCCAACTGGACATTTTCATGAACACTGAAGCTTTCTTT. Protein sequence: CASSQLDIFMNTEAFF. Complete variable domain (other parts from reference TRBV5-5 and TRBJ1-1): DAGVTQSPTHLIKTRGQQVTLRCSPISGHKSVSWYQQVLGQGPQFIFQYYEKEERGRGNFPDRFSARQFPNYSSELNVNALLLGDSALYLCASSQLDIFMNTEAFFGQGTRLTVV.